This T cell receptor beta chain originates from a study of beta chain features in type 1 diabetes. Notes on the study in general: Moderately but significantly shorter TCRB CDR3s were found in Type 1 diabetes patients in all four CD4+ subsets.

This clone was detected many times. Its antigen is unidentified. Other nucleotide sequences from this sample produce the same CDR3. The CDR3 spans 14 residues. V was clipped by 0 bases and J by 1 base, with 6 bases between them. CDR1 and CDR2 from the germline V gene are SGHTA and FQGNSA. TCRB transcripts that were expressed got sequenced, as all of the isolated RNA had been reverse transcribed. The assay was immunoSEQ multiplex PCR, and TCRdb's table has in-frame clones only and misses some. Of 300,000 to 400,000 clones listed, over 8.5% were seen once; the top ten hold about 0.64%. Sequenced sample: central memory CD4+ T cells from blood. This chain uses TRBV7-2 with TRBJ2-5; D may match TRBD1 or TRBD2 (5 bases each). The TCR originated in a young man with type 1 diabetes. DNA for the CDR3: TGTGCCAGCAGCTTAGCTGGGGGCCAAGAGACCCAGTACTTC. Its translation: CASSLAGGQETQYF. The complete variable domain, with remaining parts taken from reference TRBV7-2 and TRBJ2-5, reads GAGVSQSPSNKVTEKGKDVELRCDPISGHTALYWYRQSLGQGLEFLIYFQGNSAPDKSGLPSDRFSAERTGGSVSTLTIQRTQQEDSAVYLCASSLAGGQETQYFGPGTRLLVL.